This T cell receptor beta chain was observed in a study of shared clonotypes between healthy human individuals. The CDR3 contains 17 residues. Trimming took 3 bases from V and 1 from J, leaving 18 bases between them. Looked up from germline, CDR1 is SGHDN and CDR2 is FVKESK. The repertoire was sequenced with immunoSEQ multiplex PCR; TCRdb's copy has only in-frame clones and lacks some. Here the sample spans roughly 660,000 clones, about 90% being singletons. Findings and caveats of the study: When naive CD4 clonotypes were compared across a few donors, 4% to 6.5% were shared. An anticipated effect of sequencing depth on clonotype sharing among donors was recognized.

Remarks on this clone: Its antigen is undetermined.

The chain links TRBV14 to TRBJ2-5, with D perhaps being TRBD1 or TRBD2 (5 bases each). The sequence was collected from a man younger than 35 in good health. Some clones in this sample may be carry-over from other donors' samples. Sequencing was done on a sample of memory CD8+ T cells from PBMCs. Documented subset: CD45RO+ cells pooled with CCR7-negative TemRA cells. The CDR3 DNA reads TGTGCCAGCAGCCAGAGGGGTAGCCAGGCCTCCCAAGAGACCCAGTACTTC. Its protein product is CASSQRGSQASQETQYF.